Below, 24 T cell receptor beta chains from the same sample are listed, as sequenced in a study of T cell repertoires in cytomegalovirus infection. TCRdb ran MiXCR on the reads and lists one entry per CDR3 protein. The sample consists of a few hundred thousand distinct CDR3 sequences, 17% of them appearing once. The sequenced sample consisted of PBMCs. The receptor source for this set is a human donor in good health (CMV status not recorded). Some clones in this sample may be carry-over from other donors' samples.

This clonotype was observed a handful of times. This chain connects TRBV5-1 to TRBJ2-5; D is ambiguous. From germline, CDR1 is SGHRS and CDR2 YFSETQ. The CDR3 consists of 14 residues. V lost 2 bases to trimming and J lost 4 bases, with 12 bases between them. The CDR3 loop is CASSLLHPRETQYF. The CDR3 DNA is TGCGCCAGCAGCTTATTACACCCGCGAGAGACCCAGTACTTC.

This clonotype has more than one count but fewer than ten. This chain joins TRBV19 and TRBJ1-2, with TRBD1 as a possible D gene (5 bases). This CDR3 comprises 14 residues. Germline values: CDR1 LNHDA, CDR2 SQIVND (reference sequence). The V end lost 3 bases, the J end lost 8 bases, and 16 bases lay between the germline ends. DNA for the CDR3: TGTGCCAGTAGTATCTCCACCGGGGCCCAGGGCTACACCTTC. It encodes CASSISTGAQGYTF. The complete variable domain, with remaining parts taken from reference TRBV19 and TRBJ1-2, reads DGGITQSPKYLFRKEGQNVTLSCEQNLNHDAMYWYRQDPGQGLRLIYYSQIVNDFQKGDIAEGYSVSREKKESFPLTVTSAQKNPTAFYLCASSISTGAQGYTFGSGTRLTVV.

This chain links TRBV19 with TRBJ2-2, with D unresolved. The germline gives CDR1 LNHDA, CDR2 SQIVND (reference sequence). The V and J ends lost 3 bases and 7 bases respectively, with 9 bases between them. This CDR3 is 13 amino acids long. CDR3 DNA: TGTGCCAGTAGTATTGGTAGTGGCGGGGAGCTGTTTTTT. Translation: CASSIGSGGELFF.

The genes are TRBV28 and TRBJ1-5, with TRBD1 identical over 8 bases. V trimming: 5 bases; J trimming: 2 bases; junction bases outside the gene matches: 11. This CDR3 contains 17 residues. Germline CDR1 reads MDHEN; CDR2 reads SYDVKM. As DNA, the CDR3 is TGTGCCAGCAGTCCCCGGACAGGGAGGGTAGGCAATCAGCCCCAGCATTTT. This encodes CASSPRTGRVGNQPQHF.

The table lists this clonotype with a few counts. V and J are TRBV4-1 and TRBJ2-3; 12 bases fit TRBD2. With V trimmed by 3 bases and J by 8 bases, 9 bases remained unmatched. Germline assignment: CDR1 MGHRA and CDR2 YSYEKL. The CDR3 has 16 residues. Here the CDR3 DNA reads TGCGCCAGCAGCCAGGCGACTAGCGGGGGAACCTCTACGCAGTATTTT. It is translated as CASSQATSGGTSTQYF.

The V call is TRBV20-1, the J call TRBJ1-4, with D possibly being TRBD1 (6 bases). The CDR3 covers 14 residues. V was cut by 4 bases and J by 8 bases, with 17 bases left in between. The germline CDR1 and CDR2 sequences are DFQATT and SNEGSKA (reference sequence). CDR3 sequence reads: CSATQGKVREKLFF. CDR3 sequence (DNA): TGCAGTGCTACACAGGGAAAGGTGCGAGAAAAACTGTTTTTT.

This sequence joins TRBV25-1 and TRBJ2-1; possible D gene TRBD2, 6 bases. CDR3 length equals 16 residues. The V gene's germline CDR1 is MGHDK and CDR2 SYGVNS. V dropped 0 bases and J dropped 2 bases, with 11 bases sitting between them. The CDR3 DNA reads as TGTGCCAGCAGTGAATATCGGGGGACCACCTACAATGAGCAGTTCTTC. Translation gives CASSEYRGTTYNEQFF.

This clonotype was seen at least ten times. CDR3 protein: CASSIPGTGRSYEQYF. The CDR3 bases are TGTGCCAGCAGTATACCCGGGACAGGGCGATCCTACGAGCAGTACTTC. The genes are TRBV28 and TRBJ2-7; 9 nucleotides agree with TRBD1. CDR3 length: 16 residues. Germline lookup yields CDR1 MDHEN and CDR2 SYDVKM. Trimming removed 5 bases from V and 1 base from J; junction bases left unmatched: 9.

This clonotype was recorded at least ten times. The chain joins TRBV7-2 to TRBJ1-1, with D possibly TRBD1 on 5 matching bases. Trimming left V 5 bases short and J 4 bases short, with 11 bases between. CDR3 length: 13 residues. Germline loops: CDR1 SGHTA, CDR2 FQGNSA. CDR3 nucleotides: TGTGCCAGCAGCCTACGACAGTTCACTGAAGCTTTCTTT. It specifies CASSLRQFTEAFF.

This clonotype was counted ten times or more. The rearrangement joins TRBV7-9 to TRBJ1-2; D may be TRBD1 (5 bases). In germline, CDR1 is SEHNR, CDR2 FQNEAQ (reference sequence). V was trimmed by 5 bases and J by 4 bases, leaving 11 bases between them. The CDR3 sequence is 13 residues long. CDR3 bases: TGTGCCAGCAGCCGACAGAGTTCCTATGGCTACACCTTC. It codes for CASSRQSSYGYTF.

In its sample, this clonotype was seen a few times. The chain combines TRBV28 with TRBJ2-1, with D hard to call. The CDR3 has 16 amino acids. Germline V lookup: CDR1 MDHEN, CDR2 SYDVKM. V was trimmed by 3 bases and J by 0 bases, leaving 12 bases between them. The CDR3 reads CASSFSPQSSYNEQFF. CDR3 DNA sequence: TGTGCCAGCAGTTTCTCGCCCCAGAGCTCCTACAATGAGCAGTTCTTC.

This clonotype was recorded many times. This chain links TRBV12-3 or TRBV12-4 with TRBJ2-3; D is undetermined. V dropped 1 base and J dropped 4 bases, with 3 bases sitting between them. The CDR3 runs to 12 residues. DNA for the CDR3: TGTGCCAGCAGTTTAGTGGCAGATACGCAGTATTTT. As protein: CASSLVADTQYF.

This chain links TRBV5-6 with TRBJ1-6; D might be TRBD1 (6 bases). The V and J ends lost 2 bases and 10 bases respectively, with 13 bases between them. There are 14 residues in the CDR3. Germline V gene lookup returns CDR1 SGHDT and CDR2 YYEEEE. The CDR3 nucleotides read TGTGCCAGCAGCTTTACAGGGTGGCGGTCACCCCTCCACTTT. Its translation: CASSFTGWRSPLHF.

The V and J genes are TRBV7-2 and TRBJ2-7, with 8 positions matching TRBD2. This CDR3 is built from 13 residues. Trimming took 1 base from V and 7 from J; bases not matched to a gene: 3. CDR1 SGHTA and CDR2 FQGNSA come from the germline V gene. In DNA form, the CDR3 reads TGTGCCAGCAGCTTAGTACGGGAGGGTGAGCAGTACTTC. This encodes CASSLVREGEQYF.

This sequence joins TRBV19 and TRBJ2-7; a possible D gene is TRBD1 (5 bases). Germline V gene lookup returns CDR1 LNHDA and CDR2 SQIVND (reference sequence). The CDR3 sequence is 14 residues long. V gave up 3 bases and J gave up 3 bases, with 12 bases separating them. The CDR3 is CASSMYRSSYEQYF. The CDR3, as DNA: TGTGCCAGTAGTATGTACAGGAGCAGCTACGAGCAGTACTTC.

This clonotype has more than one count but fewer than ten. V usage is TRBV28 and J usage is TRBJ2-5, with D unresolved. CDR3 length: 12 amino acids. Per germline, CDR1 MDHEN and CDR2 SYDVKM. Trimming shortened V by 4 bases and J by 7 bases, and 10 bases separated the two germline ends. In nucleotides, the CDR3 is TGTGCCAGCAGTTCATCAAAGGGGACCCAGTACTTC. Its translation is CASSSSKGTQYF.

The CDR3, as DNA: TGCAGTGCTAAATCTCTAGGACAGCTTCAATCCTACGAGCAGTACTTC. This encodes CSAKSLGQLQSYEQYF. The gene calls are TRBV20-1 and TRBJ2-7, with D maybe TRBD1 (6 bases). Germline CDR1 DFQATT, CDR2 SNEGSKA (reference sequence). The CDR3 runs to 16 residues. Trimming cost V 4 bases and J 1 base, with 20 bases left between them.

Ten or more counts support this clonotype. The rearrangement joins TRBV28 to TRBJ2-3; 11 positions match TRBD1. V lost 5 bases to trimming and J lost 5 bases; unmatched junction nucleotides: 6. The germline gives CDR1 MDHEN, CDR2 SYDVKM. The CDR3 sequence is 15 residues long. CDR3 coding DNA: TGTGCCAGCAGTCCGAGCGGGACAGGGGGAGATACGCAGTATTTT. Its protein product is CASSPSGTGGDTQYF.

The chain links TRBV28 to TRBJ1-5; D perhaps matches TRBD1 (5 bases). CDR1 and CDR2 from the germline V gene are MDHEN and SYDVKM. Deletions cut 3 bases from V and 7 bases from J, with 13 bases between. The CDR3 loop spans 14 amino acids. The DNA of the CDR3 is TGTGCCAGCAGTTTTGGGGCGTGGGACCAGCCCCAGCATTTT. Encoded protein: CASSFGAWDQPQHF.

This clonotype was seen many times. This chain uses TRBV7-6 with TRBJ2-5; D is ambiguous. CDR3 length: 12 amino acids. V was cut by 2 bases and J by 3 bases, with 4 bases left in between. The germline gives CDR1 SGHVS, CDR2 FNYEAQ. The CDR3 here is CASSLLEETQYF. CDR3 DNA: TGTGCCAGCAGCTTACTCGAAGAGACCCAGTACTTC.

J is TRBJ2-1 and V is TRBV3-1; TRBD1 matches at 8 bases. Per the germline V gene, CDR1 is LGHDT and CDR2 is YNNKEL (reference sequence). V gave up 5 bases and J gave up 5 bases; unmatched junction bases: 8. The CDR3 consists of 15 residues. CDR3 loop: CASSSSGQGHNEQFF. CDR3 DNA: TGTGCCAGCAGCTCATCCGGACAGGGCCACAATGAGCAGTTCTTC.

This rearrangement joins TRBV2 to TRBJ2-5, with 8 bases aligning to TRBD1. V shed 3 bases and J 4 bases; nucleotides not matched to a gene: 4. Germline values: CDR1 SNHLY, CDR2 FYNNEI. This CDR3 is 14 amino acids long. CDR3 protein: CASSDRTGRETQYF. The CDR3 DNA sequence: TGTGCCAGCAGTGACCGGACAGGGCGAGAGACCCAGTACTTC.

This clonotype was seen repeatedly, ten times or more. The CDR3: CASSISAGQGLGNQPQHF. The CDR3 DNA sequence: TGTGCCAGTAGTATTTCGGCAGGTCAAGGACTAGGCAATCAGCCCCAGCATTTT. The chain employs TRBV19 and TRBJ1-5; no firm D call. Trimming shortened V by 3 bases and J by 2 bases, and 20 bases separated the two germline ends. Looked up from germline, CDR1 is LNHDA and CDR2 is SQIVND (reference sequence). This CDR3 region has 18 residues.

This clonotype was counted a few times. V gene TRBV4-1 combines with J gene TRBJ2-7; perhaps TRBD1 as D (6 bases). This CDR3 comprises 16 residues. Trimming shortened V by 0 bases and J by 0 bases, and 12 bases separated the two germline ends. CDR1 and CDR2 from the germline V gene are MGHRA and YSYEKL. The CDR3 DNA follows: TGCGCCAGCAGCCAAGATTTATGGGGGCTCTCCTACGAGCAGTACTTC. This gives the protein CASSQDLWGLSYEQYF.